This TCR beta chain was retrieved from a study of cytomegalovirus exposure and HLA in healthy donors. Study in general: A preliminary data release comprised approximately 85 million unique TCRs obtained from HLA-typed donors.

Every donor was a healthy person donating bone marrow. V lost 4 bases and J 0 bases, leaving 7 bases between the germline ends. The CDR3 has 13 residues. Germline V gene data show CDR1 as LNHDA and CDR2 as SQIVND (reference sequence). The PCR employed 60 Vbeta primers together with 13 Jbeta primers. As processed by the authors: About 11 million of the 80 million or so unique TCR beta chains counted in a later analysis were shared. Produced via immunoSEQ multiplex PCR; TCRdb's table is partial and in-frame only. V and J calls and clone size are given by that table; D and trimming were obtained from the DNA. The sample lists 120,000 or so clones, about 80% occurring once.

This chain joins TRBV19 and TRBJ2-7; D perhaps matches TRBD1 (6 bases). Sequencing used PBMCs. The receptor comes from a man aged 25 to 40 in good health and CMV-seropositive. Here the CDR3 reads CASSKDSSYEQYF. As DNA, the CDR3 is TGTGCCAGTAGTAAGGACAGCTCCTACGAGCAGTACTTC.